This T cell receptor (beta chain) was profiled in a study of blood T cell repertoires in COVID-19. Study in general: Sites in the United States, Italy and Spain provided acute and convalescent COVID-19 samples. T cells, B-cell-depleted T cells, or PBMCs supplied cDNA or gDNA.

Recruited during active infection, patients (from Seattle) were subsequently followed longitudinally. TCRdb's copy holds only in-frame clones and misses some; the assay was immunoSEQ multiplex PCR. The data show approximately 210,000 clones, approximately 80% seen once. Germline CDR1 is LGHDT and CDR2 is YNNKEL (reference sequence). This CDR3 comprises 16 residues. V lost 2 bases to trimming and J lost 2 bases, with 13 bases between them. The sequencing input was peripheral blood. The rearrangement uses TRBV3-1 (or the pseudogene TRBV3-2) and TRBJ2-4; TRBD1 is a possible D gene (5 bases). The clonotype was recovered from a woman older than 75 with COVID-19, enrolled during active disease. The CDR3 protein is CASSQFRAAPKNIQYF. DNA for the CDR3: TGTGCCAGCAGCCAATTCAGGGCCGCTCCCAAAAACATTCAGTACTTC.